This TCR beta chain is from a study of CD8 T cells in ankylosing spondylitis. The CDR3 is made up of 17 amino acids. Trimming removed 6 bases from V and 4 bases from J; junction bases left unmatched: 15. In germline, CDR1 is MNHEY, CDR2 SMNVEV (reference sequence). This clonotype was seen a few times. The target antigen is unknown. MiXCR was run by TCRdb on the 5' RACE reads, yielding one entry per CDR3 protein. Counted here are under 250,000 distinct CDR3 sequences, under 30% occurring once; the ten biggest clones make up about 7%. Study results and limitations: Researchers report that disease-linked clones proved CD8+ and relatively rare in peripheral blood. Clones linked to disease were reported to show significant enrichment in matched ankylosing spondylitis synovial fluid.

This chain uses TRBV27 with TRBJ1-5; 7 nucleotides align to TRBD1. Sequenced: blood, either unsorted or a sorted T cell fraction (not recorded which). The TCR originated in a male donor with ankylosing spondylitis or in good health (not recorded which). The CDR3 bases are TGTGCCAGCAGCCCAAGAGGTTCCGGGACAGTAAATCAGCCCCAGCATTTT. Translated: CASSPRGSGTVNQPQHF.